The next 18 T cell receptor beta chains were all read from a single sample in a study of T cells in Graves' hyperthyroidism and ophthalmopathy (dated by TCRdb to between 2018 and 2021). The library was generated by multiplex PCR. TCRdb shows the sequencer as Illumina HiSeq 2000. Amplification of TCR beta CDR3 regions was carried out from RNA transcripts. For the first round of RT-PCR on the TCR CDR3, the HTBI primer set was used together with the Qiagen OneStep RT-PCR kit. The raw public data were reprocessed by TCRdb itself: fastp quality trimming at Q25, MiXCR clonotype calling, in-frame beta chains only. Merged by CDR3 protein, the rows form single entries marked with the most common genes and DNA. The sample contains hundreds of thousands of distinct CDR3 sequences, roughly 40% of them found a single time. The top ten hold approximately 8.7% of the sample. The sequenced material came from blood. These receptors all stem from a man aged 18 to 30 with Graves' hyperthyroidism.

The chain carries TRBV9 and TRBJ1-1; 10 nucleotides agree with TRBD1. The CDR3 totals 14 residues. The germline V gene encodes CDR1 SGDLS and CDR2 YYNGEE. Trimming removed 4 bases from V and 6 bases from J; junction bases left unmatched: 6. The CDR3 here is CASSQRDRGSEAFF. The CDR3 region has the DNA TGTGCCAGCAGCCAAAGGGACAGGGGATCTGAAGCTTTCTTT.

The chain uses TRBV5-5 and TRBJ2-5; 11 positions agree with TRBD1. Germline V CDR1 and CDR2: SGHKS, YYEKEE (reference sequence). J was trimmed by 3 bases and V by 5 bases; bases with no gene match: 6. There are 15 residues in the CDR3. CDR3: CASRNGTGGKETQYF. CDR3 DNA: TGTGCCAGCAGGAACGGGACAGGGGGTAAAGAGACCCAGTACTTC. Supplemented by reference TRBV5-5 and TRBJ2-5, the full variable domain reads DAGVTQSPTHLIKTRGQQVTLRCSPISGHKSVSWYQQVLGQGPQFIFQYYEKEERGRGNFPDRFSARQFPNYSSELNVNALLLGDSALYLCASRNGTGGKETQYFGPGTRLLVL.

This clonotype was counted a few times. This chain links TRBV7-9 with TRBJ1-5, with 9 nucleotides matching TRBD1. Trimming removed 5 bases from V and 0 bases from J; junction bases left unmatched: 8. The CDR3 is 17 residues long. Germline CDR1 is SEHNR and CDR2 is FQNEAQ (reference sequence). The CDR3 DNA follows: TGTGCCAGCAGCCTTACGGACAGGGGCCTTAGCAATCAGCCCCAGCATTTT. Amino acids: CASSLTDRGLSNQPQHF.

The V and J genes are TRBV5-4 and TRBJ2-5, with 9 bases identical to TRBD2. Germline loops: CDR1 SGHNT, CDR2 YYREEE (reference sequence). The junction had 4 bases not matched to a gene; V was cut back by 1 base and J by 3 bases. CDR3 length: 15 residues. The chain's CDR3 is CASSLSREGKETQYF. The CDR3 DNA sequence: TGTGCCAGCAGCTTGTCGCGGGAGGGTAAAGAGACCCAGTACTTC.

Notes on this clonotype: One junction end does not reproduce the germline sequence, and a read error may be involved. The chain is built from TRBV10-2 and TRBJ1-6; weak D call: TRBD1 (6 bases). In germline, CDR1 is WSHSY, CDR2 SAAADI. The CDR3 runs to 15 residues. The CDR3 spells CASSESGARFSHSDF. In DNA form, the CDR3 reads TGCGCCAGCAGTGAGTCGGGGGCGCGTTTTTCCCACTCGGACTTT.

CDR3 coding DNA: TGTGCCATCAACGCGGACAGGGACTATGGCTACACCTTC. It specifies CAINADRDYGYTF. The chain uses TRBV10-3 and TRBJ1-2, with 8 bases lining up with TRBD1. V lost 7 bases to trimming and J lost 3 bases; unmatched junction nucleotides: 4. The CDR3 has 13 amino acids. CDR1 is ENHRY, CDR2 SYGVKD, per germline.

V gene TRBV5-6 combines with J gene TRBJ2-2; 7 bases map to TRBD1. The ends lost 4 bases at V and 0 bases at J; junction bases unmatched: 9. Germline V gene sequence: CDR1 SGHDT, CDR2 YYEEEE. The CDR3 sequence is 17 residues long. The CDR3 sequence is CASSLRFGTANTGELFF. The CDR3 nucleotides are TGTGCCAGCAGCCTTAGATTCGGGACAGCGAACACCGGGGAGCTGTTTTTT.

The chain carries TRBV5-1 and TRBJ2-5, with TRBD2 identical over 14 bases. Germline V gene sequence: CDR1 SGHRS, CDR2 YFSETQ. The CDR3 contains 17 residues. The V gene end was trimmed by 4 bases and the J gene end by 5 bases; junction bases not matched to a gene: 10. The CDR3 reads CASSRGTSGGTGETQYF. The CDR3 bases are TGCGCCAGCAGCAGAGGGACTAGCGGGGGAACGGGGGAGACCCAGTACTTC.

V usage is TRBV24-1 and J usage is TRBJ2-2; maybe TRBD2 (5 bases). In germline, CDR1 is KGHDR, CDR2 SFDVKD. The CDR3 is 16 residues long. The V end lost 2 bases, the J end lost 4 bases, and 13 bases lay between the germline ends. The CDR3 nucleotides read TGTGCCACCAGTGATTGGCCAGGCCGGGGCACCGGGGAGCTGTTTTTT. Protein product: CATSDWPGRGTGELFF.

The chain uses TRBV25-1 and TRBJ1-6; 8 nucleotides agree with TRBD1. The CDR3 is 12 amino acids. In germline, CDR1 is MGHDK, CDR2 SYGVNS. CDR3 amino acids: CTRSTGGPPLHF. The CDR3 DNA is TGTACCCGAAGCACAGGGGGTCCACCCCTCCACTTT. Complete variable domain (other parts from reference TRBV25-1 and TRBJ1-6): EADIYQTPRYLVIGTGKKITLECSQTMGHDKMYWYQQDPGMELHLIHYSYGVNSTEKGDLSSESTVSRIRTEHFPLTLESARPSHTSQYLCTRSTGGPPLHFGNGTRLTVT.

In this sample, this clonotype turned up many times. In nucleotides, the CDR3 is TGCAGCGGTGTGATAAGCTCTGGAAACACCATATATTTT. It is translated as CSGVISSGNTIYF. The V and J genes are TRBV29-1 and TRBJ1-3; unclear D gene. Trimming cost V 7 bases and J 0 bases, with 10 bases left between them. The CDR3 spans 13 residues. From germline, CDR1 is SQVTM and CDR2 ANQGSEA.

This clonotype was counted at least ten times. The chain couples TRBV5-6 to TRBJ1-1; D not certain. Trimming took 1 base from V and 7 from J, leaving 8 bases between them. The germline gives CDR1 SGHDT, CDR2 YYEEEE. The CDR3 covers 12 residues. The CDR3 bases are TGTGCCAGCAGCTTGCTGAAGGATGAAGCTTTCTTT. Its translation is CASSLLKDEAFF.

The rearrangement uses TRBV20-1 and TRBJ1-4; 8 bases are a match to TRBD1. The germline gives CDR1 DFQATT, CDR2 SNEGSKA (reference sequence). The trim removed 6 bases at V and 8 bases at J, leaving 20 bases unmatched. The CDR3 has 17 residues. This chain's CDR3 is CSASEGTGLNGGEKLFF. DNA for the CDR3: TGCAGTGCAAGCGAAGGGACAGGTCTGAATGGAGGAGAAAAACTGTTTTTT.

CDR3 in DNA: TGTGCCAGCAGTTTAGAGGGGTGGGGCAGGGTGGACACTGAAGCTTTCTTT. Its translation: CASSLEGWGRVDTEAFF. The chain joins TRBV9 to TRBJ1-1, with D tentatively TRBD1 (5 bases). V was trimmed by 5 bases and J by 3 bases, leaving 23 bases between them. This CDR3 is built from 17 residues. Germline V CDR1 and CDR2: SGDLS, YYNGEE.

V and J are TRBV19 and TRBJ2-7; TRBD2 aligns across 13 bases. The CDR3 runs to 17 residues. Per germline, CDR1 LNHDA and CDR2 SQIVND (reference sequence). J was trimmed by 5 bases and V by 5 bases; bases with no gene match: 12. The CDR3, as DNA: TGTGCCAGTAGTTCCCGCTTGACTAGCGGGAGGTCCCACGAGCAGTACTTC. This codes for CASSSRLTSGRSHEQYF.

This clonotype was picked up many times. The chain joins TRBV29-1 to TRBJ2-7; the D gene could be TRBD1 or TRBD2 (5 bases each). V was cut by 4 bases and J by 2 bases, with 9 bases left in between. The germline CDR1 and CDR2 sequences are SQVTM and ANQGSEA. The CDR3 length is 12 residues. The CDR3 sequence: CSVVEGPYEQYF. Written as DNA, the CDR3 is TGCAGCGTTGTAGAGGGACCCTACGAGCAGTACTTC.

As concerns this clonotype: One end of the junction varies from germline; a read error may be responsible. This chain links TRBV7-3 with TRBJ1-2, with 9 bases matching TRBD1. CDR1 and CDR2 (germline): SGHTA, FQGTGA. This CDR3 comprises 13 residues. CDR3 loop: CASSQQQGAGYTF. In nucleotides, the CDR3 is TGCGCCAGCAGCCAACAACAGGGGGCTGGCTACACCTTC.

The V and J genes are TRBV7-2 and TRBJ2-5, with 10 bases that match TRBD2. The CDR3 is 14 residues long. Germline V gene data show CDR1 as SGHTA and CDR2 as FQGNSA. Unmatched junction bases numbered 5, after V lost 8 bases and J lost 2 bases. CDR3 bases: TGTGCCAGCTGTTTAGCGGGGGGACAAGAGACCCAGTACTTC. It specifies CASCLAGGQETQYF. The full variable domain, its missing parts supplied by reference TRBV7-2 and TRBJ2-5, is GAGVSQSPSNKVTEKGKDVELRCDPISGHTALYWYRQSLGQGLEFLIYFQGNSAPDKSGLPSDRFSAERTGGSVSTLTIQRTQQEDSAVYLCASCLAGGQETQYFGPGTRLLVL.